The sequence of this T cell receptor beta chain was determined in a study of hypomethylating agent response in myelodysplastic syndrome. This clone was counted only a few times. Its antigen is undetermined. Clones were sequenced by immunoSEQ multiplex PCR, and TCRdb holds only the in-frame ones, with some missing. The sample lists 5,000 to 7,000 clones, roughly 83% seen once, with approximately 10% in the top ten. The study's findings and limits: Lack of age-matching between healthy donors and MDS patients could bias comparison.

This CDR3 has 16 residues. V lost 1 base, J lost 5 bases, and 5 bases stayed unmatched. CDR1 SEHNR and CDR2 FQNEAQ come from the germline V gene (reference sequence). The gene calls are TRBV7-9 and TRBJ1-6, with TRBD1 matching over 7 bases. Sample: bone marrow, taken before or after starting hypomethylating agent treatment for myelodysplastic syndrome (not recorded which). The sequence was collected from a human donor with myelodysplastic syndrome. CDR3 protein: CASSLGTTGNNSPLHF. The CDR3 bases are TGTGCCAGCAGCTTAGGAACGACAGGGAATAATTCACCCCTCCACTTT. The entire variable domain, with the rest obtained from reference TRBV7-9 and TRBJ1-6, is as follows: DTGVSQNPRHKITKRGQNVTFRCDPISEHNRLYWYRQTLGQGPEFLTYFQNEAQLEKSRLLSDRFSAERPKGSFSTLEIQRTEQGDSAMYLCASSLGTTGNNSPLHFGNGTRLTVT.